The present entry profiles one T cell receptor (beta chain) with its context. TCRdb's copy holds only in-frame clones and misses some; the assay was immunoSEQ multiplex PCR. The profile covers 170,000 or so clones, with 90% to 95% appearing a single time and 1.3% to 1.5% taken by the ten largest. The sample originates from a study of control samples from healthy donors and cancer patients. This CDR3 contains 13 residues. Trimming shortened V by 3 bases and J by 7 bases, and 12 bases separated the two germline ends. The germline gives CDR1 SGHNT, CDR2 YENEEA. This TCR came from a woman aged 18-29 years in good health. The sequencing input was blood. The rearrangement uses TRBV11-3 and TRBJ1-1, with a possible D match to TRBD1 (5 bases). CDR3 region: CASSFRGDVEAFF. DNA for the CDR3: TGTGCCAGCAGCTTCCGAGGGGACGTTGAAGCTTTCTTT. The entire variable domain, with the rest obtained from reference TRBV11-3 and TRBJ1-1, is as follows: EAGVVQSPRYKIIEKKQPVAFWCNPISGHNTLYWYLQNLGQGPELLIRYENEEAVDDSQLPKDRFSAERLKGVDSTLKIQPAELGDSAVYLCASSFRGDVEAFFGQGTRLTVV.